The T cell receptor beta chain under discussion was sequenced for a study of cytomegalovirus exposure and HLA in healthy donors. Background on the study: From HLA-typed donors, an early data release held roughly 80 million unique TCRs. Clustering assigned roughly 81% of the roughly 370 genotyped donors to the Caucasian-associated ancestry cluster.

PCR employed 60 Vbeta and 13 Jbeta primers. Clones were sequenced by immunoSEQ multiplex PCR, and TCRdb holds only the in-frame ones, with some missing. The sample comprises 150,000 or so clones, more than 60% of which are singletons, and more than 10% rests with the top ten. The CDR3 totals 16 residues. V dropped 6 bases and J dropped 2; count of bases not matched to a gene: 8. Germline-derived CDR1 and CDR2 are LNHDA and SQIVND (reference sequence). All donors participated as healthy donors of bone marrow. Donors sampled were nominally healthy, though unrecorded immune exposures were likely. The clonotype comes from a man aged 35-49 years in good health and CMV-seropositive. This chain uses TRBV19 with TRBJ2-3; 10 nucleotides match TRBD2. Sequenced sample: PBMCs. CDR3 nucleotide sequence: TGTGCCAGTAGGTCAGCGGGAGGGCCTTTCACAGATACGCAGTATTTT. Protein sequence: CASRSAGGPFTDTQYF.